Reported below is one T cell receptor beta chain. Trimming pared 7 bases from V and 6 bases from J, leaving 16 bases between. Germline assignment: CDR1 SQVTM and CDR2 ANQGSEA. The CDR3 totals 13 residues. This record belongs to a study of blood T cell repertoires in COVID-19. Under the authors' procedure: Amplified reference gene primers provided the basis for estimating nucleated cell counts. Sequenced by immunoSEQ multiplex PCR; TCRdb stores in-frame clones only, minus some. V, J and clone size are taken as reported in that table, and D and trimming were inferred from the DNA itself. The data hold about 120,000 clones, with roughly 90% observed a single time.

The V gene is TRBV29-1, the J gene TRBJ2-1; D perhaps matches TRBD2 (6 bases). This TCR was sampled from a man aged 55 to 70 with COVID-19, enrolled during active disease. Sequenced input: peripheral blood. CDR3 DNA: TGCAGCGCCCGGAGGGGCAGCTTCAATGAGCAGTTCTTC. Its protein is CSARRGSFNEQFF.